One sample yielded the 26 T cell receptor beta chains listed below, sequenced in a study of blood T cell repertoires in COVID-19. Measured with immunoSEQ multiplex PCR; TCRdb has only the in-frame clones, and not every one. Of a few hundred thousand clones in the sample, around 89% were seen once. The source material was PBMCs or T cells enriched from blood (not recorded which). These receptors came from a woman between 18 and 30 years old with acute COVID-19.

This clone was seen a handful of times. The chain couples TRBV7-3 to TRBJ1-2, with a possible D match to TRBD1 (5 bases). Per germline, CDR1 SGHTA and CDR2 FQGTGA. V lost 0 bases to trimming and J lost 8 bases, with 13 bases between them. The CDR3 extends over 14 amino acids. The CDR3 reads CASSLTSSGDGYTF. DNA of the CDR3: TGTGCCAGCAGCTTAACATCGTCGGGGGACGGCTACACCTTC. Based on the CDR3 plus reference TRBV7-3 and TRBJ1-2, the full variable domain is GAGVSQTPSNKVTEKGKYVELRCDPISGHTALYWYRQSLGQGPEFLIYFQGTGAADDSGLPNDRFFAVRPEGSVSTLKIQRTERGDSAVYLCASSLTSSGDGYTFGSGTRLTVV.

The rearrangement joins TRBV19 to TRBJ2-2, with a tentative D call TRBD2 (5 bases). Per the germline V gene, CDR1 is LNHDA and CDR2 is SQIVND (reference sequence). The germline V and J ends were trimmed by 2 bases and 2 bases, with 9 bases remaining between them. The CDR3 contains 15 residues. This CDR3 is CASSISRVNTGELFF. The CDR3 DNA follows: TGTGCCAGTAGTATATCGAGGGTAAACACCGGGGAGCTGTTTTTT.

This chain links TRBV28 with TRBJ1-1, with unresolved D. Trimming took 5 bases from V and 1 from J, leaving 8 bases between them. The CDR3 loop spans 13 amino acids. Looked up from germline, CDR1 is MDHEN and CDR2 is SYDVKM. The CDR3 here is CASSPGSNTEAFF. CDR3 in DNA: TGTGCCAGCAGTCCGGGGTCGAACACTGAAGCTTTCTTT.

The chain joins TRBV12-3 or TRBV12-4 to TRBJ1-1; a weak D match, TRBD1 (5 bases). CDR3 size: 11 residues. Trimming left V 6 bases short and J 10 bases short, with 12 bases between. CDR3 in DNA: TGTGCCAGCAGCAACAGGTTGGGAGCTTTCTTT. It translates to CASSNRLGAFF.

The rearrangement links TRBV19 to TRBJ2-2, with 10 nucleotides matching TRBD2. Per the germline V gene, CDR1 is LNHDA and CDR2 is SQIVND (reference sequence). V lost 6 bases to trimming and J lost 6 bases; unmatched junction nucleotides: 10. The CDR3 is made up of 16 amino acids. The DNA of the CDR3 is TGTGCCAGTAGACGGCTAGCGGGAGTTTGGGCCGGGGAGCTGTTTTTT. This gives the protein CASRRLAGVWAGELFF.

CDR3 protein: CASTTGNNSPLHF. CDR3 nucleotides: TGTGCCAGTACAACAGGGAATAATTCACCCCTCCACTTT. This chain connects TRBV12-3 or TRBV12-4 to TRBJ1-6, with D maybe TRBD1 (6 bases). The CDR3 has 13 amino acids. The V end lost 9 bases, the J end lost 5 bases, and 11 bases lay between the germline ends.

The chain is built from TRBV14 and TRBJ2-7, with D perhaps TRBD1 (6 bases). Trimming removed 0 bases at V and 4 bases at J, with 10 bases between. The CDR3 is 14 residues long. Germline values: CDR1 SGHDN, CDR2 FVKESK. The CDR3 nucleotides are TGTGCCAGCAGCCAAGATCACAGGGTTTACGAGCAGTACTTC. Its translation: CASSQDHRVYEQYF.

This rearrangement joins TRBV7-8 to TRBJ1-2; TRBD1 aligns across 12 bases. V was pared by 4 bases and J by 3 bases, with 3 bases of the junction left unmatched. Germline V lookup: CDR1 SGHVS, CDR2 FQNEAQ. The CDR3 totals 15 residues. Written as DNA, the CDR3 is TGTGCCAGCAGCTACGGGACAGGGGGCGACTATGGCTACACCTTC. It specifies CASSYGTGGDYGYTF.

The chain has TRBV18 and TRBJ1-1, with 7 positions matching TRBD1. The CDR3 covers 14 residues. The V gene end was trimmed by 3 bases and the J gene end by 4 bases; junction bases not matched to a gene: 5. Germline-derived CDR1 and CDR2 are KGHSH and LQKENI. The chain's CDR3 is CASSPDTGVTEAFF. In DNA form, the CDR3 reads TGTGCCAGCTCACCCGATACAGGGGTCACTGAAGCTTTCTTT.

The rearrangement uses TRBV9 and TRBJ2-3, with TRBD2 identical over 11 bases. Germline values: CDR1 SGDLS, CDR2 YYNGEE. The ends lost 0 bases at V and 1 base at J; junction bases unmatched: 4. The CDR3 has 17 residues. The CDR3 loop is CASSVGQLAGGTDTQYF. The CDR3 DNA is TGTGCCAGCAGCGTAGGTCAACTAGCGGGAGGCACAGATACGCAGTATTTT.

J is TRBJ1-3 and V is TRBV3-1 (or the pseudogene TRBV3-2), with a possible D match to TRBD1 (6 bases). V dropped 3 bases and J dropped 4 bases, with 10 bases sitting between them. Looked up from germline, CDR1 is LGHDT and CDR2 is YNNKEL (reference sequence). The CDR3 spans 14 residues. The CDR3 DNA is TGTGCCAGCAGCCAGGGGGCTCGAGGAAACACCATATATTTT. This encodes CASSQGARGNTIYF.

The chain carries TRBV19 and TRBJ2-6, with D perhaps matching TRBD1 (8 bases). V dropped 3 bases and J dropped 2 bases, with 14 bases sitting between them. CDR3 length equals 17 residues. Per the germline V gene, CDR1 is LNHDA and CDR2 is SQIVND (reference sequence). The CDR3 is CASSIRTGTTGANVLTF. In DNA, the CDR3 is TGTGCCAGTAGTATCCGGACAGGGACTACTGGGGCCAACGTCCTGACTTTC.

CDR3 residues: CASSTSGSPYNEQFF. The CDR3 region has the DNA TGTGCCAGCAGTACTAGCGGGAGCCCGTACAATGAGCAGTTCTTC. This chain links TRBV9 with TRBJ2-1, with TRBD2 identical over 11 bases. The CDR3 consists of 15 residues. Per the germline V gene, CDR1 is SGDLS and CDR2 is YYNGEE. V was clipped by 5 bases and J by 4 bases; unmatched bases: 5.

The CDR3 sequence: CASSLTGGVTEAFF. In nucleotides, the CDR3 is TGTGCCAGCAGTTTGACAGGGGGTGTTACTGAAGCTTTCTTT. V is TRBV27 and J is TRBJ1-1, with 9 nucleotides matching TRBD1. The CDR3 is 14 amino acids. Germline V CDR1 and CDR2: MNHEY, SMNVEV (reference sequence). The V segment lost 3 bases and the J segment 5 bases; nucleotides outside the gene matches: 4.

In DNA form, the CDR3 reads TGTGCCAGCAGCCTAGGGGATCAGCCCCAGCATTTT. Translation: CASSLGDQPQHF. J is TRBJ1-5 and V is TRBV12-3 or TRBV12-4; D possibly corresponds to TRBD1 (5 bases). V was pared by 6 bases and J by 5 bases, with 8 bases between. The CDR3 spans 12 residues.

The rearrangement joins TRBV5-6 to TRBJ1-4, with 9 bases that match TRBD1. The CDR3 sequence is 13 residues long. Trimming removed 4 bases from V and 11 bases from J; junction bases left unmatched: 6. The germline CDR1 and CDR2 sequences are SGHDT and YYEEEE. The CDR3 loop reads CASSPGQGRKLFF. CDR3 bases: TGTGCCAGCAGCCCGGGACAGGGACGGAAACTGTTTTTT. Combining the CDR3 with reference TRBV5-6 and TRBJ1-4 gives the whole variable domain DAGVTQSPTHLIKTRGQQVTLRCSPKSGHDTVSWYQQALGQGPQFIFQYYEEEERQRGNFPDRFSGHQFPNYSSELNVNALLLGDSALYLCASSPGQGRKLFFGSGTQLSVL.

Concerning this clone itself: Mismatch with germline at one junction end may stem from a read error. This chain links TRBV25-1 with TRBJ1-1; a weak D match, TRBD1 (6 bases). Per the germline V gene, CDR1 is MGHDK and CDR2 is SYGVNS. CDR3 length: 13 amino acids. CDR3 coding DNA: TGTGCCAGCAGTGTAGGGGACAACTCTGAGGCTTTCTTT. This translates into CASSVGDNSEAFF.

The rearrangement joins TRBV11-3 to TRBJ2-5; 14 bases fit TRBD2. V was clipped by 1 base and J by 5 bases; unmatched bases: 3. The CDR3 totals 16 residues. Per germline, CDR1 SGHNT and CDR2 YENEEA. The CDR3 DNA follows: TGTGCCAGCAGCTTAGGAGGGACTAGCGGGAGTGAGACCCAGTACTTC. It translates to CASSLGGTSGSETQYF.

This sequence joins TRBV29-1 and TRBJ1-2; TRBD1 agrees at 7 bases. CDR1 is SQVTM and CDR2 is ANQGSEA in the germline V gene. With 6 bases clipped from V and 2 bases from J, the junction kept 6 bases outside the gene matches. CDR3 length: 13 residues. The DNA of the CDR3 is TGCAGCGTGGGGAAGACAGGGAACTATGGCTACACCTTC. Protein product: CSVGKTGNYGYTF.

This rearrangement joins TRBV7-2 to TRBJ1-3; D uncertain. CDR3 size: 15 residues. Per germline, CDR1 SGHTA and CDR2 FQGNSA. The V and J ends lost 5 bases and 0 bases respectively, with 11 bases between them. The CDR3 region is CASSVTSSSGNTIYF. The CDR3 coding sequence is TGTGCCAGCAGCGTGACTTCGAGCTCTGGAAACACCATATATTTT.

This sequence joins TRBV28 and TRBJ1-2, with 12 bases fitting TRBD1. The junction had 11 bases not matched to a gene; V was cut back by 4 bases and J by 5 bases. Germline V gene data show CDR1 as MDHEN and CDR2 as SYDVKM. The CDR3 is 17 residues long. The CDR3 sequence: CASSSRDRGLSGYGYTF. The CDR3 nucleotides read TGTGCCAGCAGTTCCCGGGACAGGGGGCTCAGTGGGTATGGCTACACCTTC.

The rearrangement joins TRBV14 to TRBJ2-1; D unresolved. V lost 1 base and J 6 bases, leaving 16 bases between the germline ends. This CDR3 has 16 residues. The germline V gene encodes CDR1 SGHDN and CDR2 FVKESK. This CDR3 is CASSQVARLGPNEQFF. As DNA, the CDR3 is TGTGCCAGCAGCCAAGTCGCCAGGCTGGGTCCCAATGAGCAGTTCTTC. Full variable domain (missing parts from reference TRBV14 and TRBJ2-1): EAGVTQFPSHSVIEKGQTVTLRCDPISGHDNLYWYRRVMGKEIKFLLHFVKESKQDESGMPNNRFLAERTGGTYSTLKVQPAELEDSGVYFCASSQVARLGPNEQFFGPGTRLTVL.

The chain links TRBV7-9 to TRBJ1-2; D might be TRBD1 (6 bases). Germline assignment: CDR1 SEHNR and CDR2 FQNEAQ (reference sequence). The ends were cut back, 6 bases at V and 4 bases at J, with 15 bases in the middle. The CDR3 contains 14 residues. The CDR3 region has the DNA TGTGCCAGCAGTTCAGGGGAGAACGTCTATGGCTACACCTTC. Its protein is CASSSGENVYGYTF.

The chain is built from TRBV7-2 and TRBJ1-2; D unclear. This CDR3 is built from 13 residues. The germline CDR1 and CDR2 sequences are SGHTA and FQGNSA. Trimming stripped 0 bases from V and 7 bases from J, with 9 bases between. CDR3 loop: CASSLASNFGYTF. Written as DNA, the CDR3 is TGTGCCAGCAGCTTAGCGTCAAATTTTGGCTACACCTTC.

The chain carries TRBV4-2 and TRBJ1-1; 12 bases map to TRBD1. Germline values: CDR1 LGHNA, CDR2 YNFKEQ. V was pared by 4 bases and J by 5 bases, with 14 bases of the junction left unmatched. This CDR3 is built from 18 residues. The CDR3 spells CASSPLNTGTGGGTEAFF. As DNA, the CDR3 is TGTGCCAGCAGCCCCCTAAACACAGGGACAGGGGGCGGAACTGAAGCTTTCTTT.

This clone was seen only a few times. CDR3 residues: CASSGTSGRNGELFF. Here the CDR3 DNA reads TGCGCCAGCAGTGGGACTAGCGGGAGAAATGGGGAGCTGTTTTTT. The chain couples TRBV5-1 to TRBJ2-2; TRBD2 agrees at 14 bases. Germline V CDR1 and CDR2: SGHRS, YFSETQ. Trimming removed 5 bases from V and 8 bases from J; junction bases left unmatched: 5. The CDR3 has 15 residues.